One T cell receptor beta chain is described in this entry. The trim removed 8 bases at V and 6 bases at J, leaving 3 bases unmatched. Germline lookup yields CDR1 LNHNV and CDR2 YYDKDF (reference sequence). There are 12 residues in the CDR3. Genomic DNA served as template for TCR beta VDJ and CDR3 profiling. TCRdb re-derived calls from the reads in MiXCR, one entry per CDR3 protein. This table has just over 400,000 distinct CDR3 sequences, roughly 68% appearing once. This entry belongs to a study of CD8+CD57+ T cells in acquired aplastic anemia. The clonotype originates from a human donor in good health, serving as a control. The specimen was sorted CD4+, CD8+, or CD8+CD57+ T cells (not recorded which) from PBMCs. J is TRBJ2-2 and V is TRBV15, with TRBD2 identical over 7 bases. CDR3 in amino acids: CATGRGAGELFF. CDR3 bases: TGTGCCACCGGTCGGGGGGCCGGGGAGCTGTTTTTT.